These 6 T cell receptor beta chains were all obtained from the same sample, sequenced in a study of Ad26.COV2.S vaccination and SARS-CoV-2 variants. This sample's treatment: over 15 received Ad26.COV2.S at low or high dose, single or two shots; about 5 received placebo; per-sample allocation not given. The study sampled participants on day 63 after the first vaccine or placebo injection. The table came from immunoSEQ multiplex PCR; TCRdb's copy has only in-frame clones and leaves some out. The table has some 420,000 clones, approximately 88% seen once. Source: peripheral blood, taken in a trial of Ad26.COV2.S vaccine versus placebo. The receptor source for this set is a person aged 18-60 years who received the Ad26.COV2.S COVID-19 vaccine or a placebo.

V gene TRBV4-1 combines with J gene TRBJ1-2; perhaps TRBD1 as D (5 bases). The germline V gene encodes CDR1 MGHRA and CDR2 YSYEKL. The CDR3 totals 15 residues. Trimming removed 1 base from V and 3 bases from J, with 12 bases in between. CDR3 in amino acids: CASSQVRGEDYGYTF. In DNA form, the CDR3 reads TGCGCCAGCAGCCAAGTGAGAGGGGAGGACTATGGCTACACCTTC.

This clone was seen only once. This rearrangement joins TRBV9 to TRBJ1-1; 8 bases are a match to TRBD1. The V segment lost 4 bases and the J segment 4 bases; nucleotides outside the gene matches: 6. CDR1 is SGDLS, CDR2 YYNGEE, per germline. The CDR3 contains 14 residues. The DNA of the CDR3 is TGTGCCAGCAGCAGGCAGGGGGCGATCACTGAAGCTTTCTTT. It is translated as CASSRQGAITEAFF.

V and J are TRBV5-1 and TRBJ1-1, with 11 bases fitting TRBD1. Germline lookup yields CDR1 SGHRS and CDR2 YFSETQ. This CDR3 spans 16 amino acids. V lost 3 bases to trimming and J lost 4 bases; unmatched junction nucleotides: 8. The CDR3 coding sequence is TGCGCCAGCAGCTCTTGGACAGGGGGCCGGGGCACTGAAGCTTTCTTT. As protein: CASSSWTGGRGTEAFF.

In nucleotides, the CDR3 is TGTGCCAGTACTACATGGGGGGAGAACACTGAAGCTTTCTTT. Its translation: CASTTWGENTEAFF. The V and J genes are TRBV19 and TRBJ1-1; a weak D match, TRBD1 (5 bases). This CDR3 has 14 amino acids. CDR1 LNHDA and CDR2 SQIVND come from the germline V gene (reference sequence). The ends were cut back, 7 bases at V and 1 base at J, with 13 bases in the middle.

Only one count was recorded for this clone. The chain carries TRBV4-1 and TRBJ2-5, with TRBD2 matching 11 bases. Germline CDR1 reads MGHRA; CDR2 reads YSYEKL. Losses at the gene ends were 4 bases for V and 5 bases for J; bases not matched to a gene: 6. This CDR3 has 15 residues. The CDR3 here is CASSPVLAGVETQYF. The CDR3, as DNA: TGCGCCAGCAGCCCAGTACTAGCGGGAGTGGAGACCCAGTACTTC.

The V and J genes are TRBV4-3 and TRBJ2-2; 11 bases map to TRBD2. CDR1 is LGHNA, CDR2 YSLEER, per germline. The CDR3 totals 17 residues. Losses at the gene ends were 2 bases for V and 6 bases for J; bases not matched to a gene: 8. The CDR3 reads CASSQILAGGPAGELFF. CDR3 DNA: TGCGCCAGCAGCCAAATCTTAGCGGGGGGGCCTGCCGGGGAGCTGTTTTTT.